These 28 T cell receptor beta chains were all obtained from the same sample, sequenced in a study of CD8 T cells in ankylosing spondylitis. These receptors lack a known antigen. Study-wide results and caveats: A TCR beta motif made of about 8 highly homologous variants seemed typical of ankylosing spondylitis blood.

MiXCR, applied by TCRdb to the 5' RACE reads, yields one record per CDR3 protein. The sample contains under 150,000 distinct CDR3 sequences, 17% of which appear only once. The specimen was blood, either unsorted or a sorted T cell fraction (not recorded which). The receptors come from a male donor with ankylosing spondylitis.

The CDR3 sequence is CASSLSDREYTDTQYF. CDR3 coding DNA: TGTGCCAGCAGCTTATCGGACAGGGAGTACACAGATACGCAGTATTTT. The genes are TRBV7-9 and TRBJ2-3, with 8 positions matching TRBD1. The CDR3 consists of 16 residues. Germline CDR1 reads SEHNR; CDR2 reads FQNEAQ (reference sequence). The V segment lost 2 bases and the J segment 2 bases; nucleotides outside the gene matches: 6.

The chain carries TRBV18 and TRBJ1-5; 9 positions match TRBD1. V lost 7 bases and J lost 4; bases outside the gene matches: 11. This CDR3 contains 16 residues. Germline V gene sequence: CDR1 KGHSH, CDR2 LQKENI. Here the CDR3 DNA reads TGTGCCAGCTTACCCTCGGGACAGGGTCCTAATCAGCCCCAGCATTTT. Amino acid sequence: CASLPSGQGPNQPQHF. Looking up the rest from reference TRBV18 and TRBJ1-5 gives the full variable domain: NAGVMQNPRHLVRRRGQEARLRCSPMKGHSHVYWYRQLPEEGLKFMVYLQKENIIDESGMPKERFSAEFPKEGPSILRIQQVVRGDSAAYFCASLPSGQGPNQPQHFGDGTRLSIL.

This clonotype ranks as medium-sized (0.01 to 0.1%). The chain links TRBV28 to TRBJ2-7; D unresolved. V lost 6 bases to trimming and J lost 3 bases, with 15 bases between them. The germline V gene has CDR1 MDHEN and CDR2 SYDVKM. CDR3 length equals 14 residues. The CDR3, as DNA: TGTGCCAGCAGAGATTATTACAGAGACTACGAGCAGTACTTC. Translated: CASRDYYRDYEQYF. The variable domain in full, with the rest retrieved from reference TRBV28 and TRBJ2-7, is DVKVTQSSRYLVKRTGEKVFLECVQDMDHENMFWYRQDPGLGLRLIYFSYDVKMKEKGDIPEGYSVSREKKERFSLILESASTNQTSMYLCASRDYYRDYEQYFGPGTRLTVT.

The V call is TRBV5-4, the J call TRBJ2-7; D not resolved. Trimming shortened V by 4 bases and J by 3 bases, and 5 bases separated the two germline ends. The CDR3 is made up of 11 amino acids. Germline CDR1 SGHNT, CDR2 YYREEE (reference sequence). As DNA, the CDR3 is TGTGCCAGCAGCGTCAACTACGAGCAGTACTTC. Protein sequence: CASSVNYEQYF.

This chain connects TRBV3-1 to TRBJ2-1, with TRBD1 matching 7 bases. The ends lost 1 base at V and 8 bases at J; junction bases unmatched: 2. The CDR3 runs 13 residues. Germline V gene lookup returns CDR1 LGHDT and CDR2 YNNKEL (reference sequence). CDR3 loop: CASSQGQGYEQFF. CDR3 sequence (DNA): TGTGCCAGCAGCCAAGGACAGGGCTATGAGCAGTTCTTC.

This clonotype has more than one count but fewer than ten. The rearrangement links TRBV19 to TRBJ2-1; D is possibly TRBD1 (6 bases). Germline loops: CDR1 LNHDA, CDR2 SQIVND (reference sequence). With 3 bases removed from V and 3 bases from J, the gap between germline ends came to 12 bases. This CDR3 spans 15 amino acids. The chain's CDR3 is CASSIGRDNYNEQFF. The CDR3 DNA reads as TGTGCCAGTAGTATTGGAAGGGACAACTACAATGAGCAGTTCTTC.

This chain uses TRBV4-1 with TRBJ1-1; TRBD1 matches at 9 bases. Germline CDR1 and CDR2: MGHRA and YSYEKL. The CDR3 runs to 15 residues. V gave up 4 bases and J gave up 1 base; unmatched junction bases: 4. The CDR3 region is CASSLMTGGNTEAFF. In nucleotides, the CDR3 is TGCGCCAGCAGCCTGATGACAGGGGGGAACACTGAAGCTTTCTTT.

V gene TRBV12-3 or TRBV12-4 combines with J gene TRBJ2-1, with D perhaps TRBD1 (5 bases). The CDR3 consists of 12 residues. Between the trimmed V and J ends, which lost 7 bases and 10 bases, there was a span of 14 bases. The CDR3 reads CASTNQGSEQFF. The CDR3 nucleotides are TGTGCCAGCACAAACCAGGGCTCGGAGCAGTTCTTC.

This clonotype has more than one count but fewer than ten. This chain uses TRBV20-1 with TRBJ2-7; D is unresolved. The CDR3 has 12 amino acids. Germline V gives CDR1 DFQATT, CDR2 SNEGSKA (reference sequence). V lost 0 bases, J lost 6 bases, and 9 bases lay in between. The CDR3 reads CSARDLHVEQYF. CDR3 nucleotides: TGCAGTGCTAGAGATCTCCACGTCGAGCAGTACTTC.

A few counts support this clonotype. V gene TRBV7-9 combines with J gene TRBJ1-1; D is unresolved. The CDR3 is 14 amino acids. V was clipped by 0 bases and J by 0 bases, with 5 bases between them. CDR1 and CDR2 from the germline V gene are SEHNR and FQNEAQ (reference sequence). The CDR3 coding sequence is TGTGCCAGCAGCTTAGCGGTGGTGAACACTGAAGCTTTCTTT. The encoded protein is CASSLAVVNTEAFF.

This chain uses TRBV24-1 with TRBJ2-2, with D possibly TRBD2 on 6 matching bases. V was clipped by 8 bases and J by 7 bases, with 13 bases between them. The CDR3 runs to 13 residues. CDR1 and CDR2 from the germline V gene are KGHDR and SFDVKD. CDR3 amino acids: CATKAGRDGELFF. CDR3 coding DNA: TGTGCCACCAAGGCAGGGCGGGACGGGGAGCTGTTTTTT.

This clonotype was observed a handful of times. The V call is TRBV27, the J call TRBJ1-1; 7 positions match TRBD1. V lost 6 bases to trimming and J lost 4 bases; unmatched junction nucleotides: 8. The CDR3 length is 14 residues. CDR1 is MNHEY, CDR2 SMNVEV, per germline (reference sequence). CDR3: CASRSGGVGTEAFF. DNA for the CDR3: TGTGCCAGCAGATCAGGGGGGGTGGGCACTGAAGCTTTCTTT.

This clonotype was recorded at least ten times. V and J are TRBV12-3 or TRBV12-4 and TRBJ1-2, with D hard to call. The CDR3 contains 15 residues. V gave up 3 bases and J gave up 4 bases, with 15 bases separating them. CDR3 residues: CASSLVKEDLYGYTF. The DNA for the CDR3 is TGTGCCAGCAGTTTGGTCAAAGAGGACCTCTATGGCTACACCTTC.

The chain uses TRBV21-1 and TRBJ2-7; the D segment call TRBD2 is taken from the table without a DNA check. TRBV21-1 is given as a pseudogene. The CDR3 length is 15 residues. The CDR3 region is CASSTGLADLYEQYF. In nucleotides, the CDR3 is TGTGCCAGCAGCACCGGACTAGCGGACCTATACGAGCAGTACTTC.

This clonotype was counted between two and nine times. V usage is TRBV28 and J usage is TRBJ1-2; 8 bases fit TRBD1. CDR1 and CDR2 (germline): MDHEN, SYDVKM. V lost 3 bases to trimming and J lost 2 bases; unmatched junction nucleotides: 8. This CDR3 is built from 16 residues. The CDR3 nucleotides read TGTGCCAGCAGTTTCGACAGGGGAAGGAGGAACTATGGCTACACCTTC. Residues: CASSFDRGRRNYGYTF.

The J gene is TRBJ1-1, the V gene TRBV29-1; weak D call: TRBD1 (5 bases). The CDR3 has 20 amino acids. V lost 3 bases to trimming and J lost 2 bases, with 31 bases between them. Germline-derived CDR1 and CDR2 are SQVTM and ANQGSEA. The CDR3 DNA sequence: TGCAGCGTTGAGAAACGTAAACCCAAGGCGGGAGGGGACTCAAACACTGAAGCTTTCTTT. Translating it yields CSVEKRKPKAGGDSNTEAFF.

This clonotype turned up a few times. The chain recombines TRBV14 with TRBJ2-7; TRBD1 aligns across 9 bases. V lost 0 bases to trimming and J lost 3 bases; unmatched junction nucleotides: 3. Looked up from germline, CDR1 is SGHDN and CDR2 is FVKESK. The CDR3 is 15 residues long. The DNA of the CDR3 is TGTGCCAGCAGCCAAGAAGGGACAGGGATCTACGAGCAGTACTTC. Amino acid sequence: CASSQEGTGIYEQYF. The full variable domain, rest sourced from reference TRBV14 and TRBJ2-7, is EAGVTQFPSHSVIEKGQTVTLRCDPISGHDNLYWYRRVMGKEIKFLLHFVKESKQDESGMPNNRFLAERTGGTYSTLKVQPAELEDSGVYFCASSQEGTGIYEQYFGPGTRLTVT.

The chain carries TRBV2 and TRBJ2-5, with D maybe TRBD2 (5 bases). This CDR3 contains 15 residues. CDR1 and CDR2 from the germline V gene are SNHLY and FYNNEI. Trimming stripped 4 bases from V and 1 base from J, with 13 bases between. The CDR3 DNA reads TGTGCCAGCAGTGGGAGTTTAAGCGGCCAAGAGACCCAGTACTTC. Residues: CASSGSLSGQETQYF.

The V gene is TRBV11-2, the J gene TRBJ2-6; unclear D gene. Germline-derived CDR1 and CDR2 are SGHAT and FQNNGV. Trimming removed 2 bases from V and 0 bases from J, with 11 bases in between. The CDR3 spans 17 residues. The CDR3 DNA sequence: TGTGCCAGCAGCTTAATTGCCCGACACTCTGGGGCCAACGTCCTGACTTTC. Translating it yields CASSLIARHSGANVLTF. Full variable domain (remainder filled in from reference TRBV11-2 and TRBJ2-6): EAGVAQSPRYKIIEKRQSVAFWCNPISGHATLYWYQQILGQGPKLLIQFQNNGVVDDSQLPKDRFSAERLKGVDSTLKIQPAKLEDSAVYLCASSLIARHSGANVLTFGAGSRLTVL.

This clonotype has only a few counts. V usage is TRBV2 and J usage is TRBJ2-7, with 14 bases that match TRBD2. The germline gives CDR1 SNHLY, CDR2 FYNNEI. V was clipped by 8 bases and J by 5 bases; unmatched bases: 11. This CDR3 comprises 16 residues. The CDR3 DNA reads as TGTGCCAGCGGAGATGGGACTAGCGGGAGATCCCACGAGCAGTACTTC. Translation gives CASGDGTSGRSHEQYF.

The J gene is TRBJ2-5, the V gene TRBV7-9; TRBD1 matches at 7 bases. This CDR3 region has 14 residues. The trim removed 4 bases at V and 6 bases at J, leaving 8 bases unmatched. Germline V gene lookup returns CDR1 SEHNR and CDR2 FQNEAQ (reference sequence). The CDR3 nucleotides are TGTGCCAGCAGCTCACAACAGGGGATGCAGACCCAGTACTTC. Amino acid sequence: CASSSQQGMQTQYF.

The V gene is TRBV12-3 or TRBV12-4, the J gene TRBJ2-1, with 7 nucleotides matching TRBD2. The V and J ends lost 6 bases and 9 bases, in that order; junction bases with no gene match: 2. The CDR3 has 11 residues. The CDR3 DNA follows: TGTGCCAGCAGCAGCGGGGTTGAGCAGTTCTTC. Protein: CASSSGVEQFF.

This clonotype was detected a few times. The DNA of the CDR3 is TGTGCCAGCAGCGTAGGGGTGGGGACACCGGCCTACTATGGCTACACCTTC. Its translation: CASSVGVGTPAYYGYTF. The chain is built from TRBV7-8 and TRBJ1-2, with TRBD1 as a possible D gene (6 bases). CDR1 is SGHVS and CDR2 is FQNEAQ in the germline V gene. This CDR3 has 17 amino acids. Trimming left V 5 bases short and J 3 bases short, with 22 bases between.

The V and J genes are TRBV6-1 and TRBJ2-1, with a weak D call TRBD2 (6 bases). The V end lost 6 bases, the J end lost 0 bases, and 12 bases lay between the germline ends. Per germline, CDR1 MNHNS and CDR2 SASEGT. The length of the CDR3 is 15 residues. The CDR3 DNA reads TGTGCCAGCAGCCCCGGGACTTTCTCCTACAATGAGCAGTTCTTC. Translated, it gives CASSPGTFSYNEQFF.

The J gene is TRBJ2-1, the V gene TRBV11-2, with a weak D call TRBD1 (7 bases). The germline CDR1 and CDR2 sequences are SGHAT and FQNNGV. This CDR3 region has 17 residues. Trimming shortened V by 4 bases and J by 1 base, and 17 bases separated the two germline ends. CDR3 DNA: TGTGCCAGCAGCTCATACCTGACAGGGAGGTCCTACAATGAGCAGTTCTTC. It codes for CASSSYLTGRSYNEQFF.

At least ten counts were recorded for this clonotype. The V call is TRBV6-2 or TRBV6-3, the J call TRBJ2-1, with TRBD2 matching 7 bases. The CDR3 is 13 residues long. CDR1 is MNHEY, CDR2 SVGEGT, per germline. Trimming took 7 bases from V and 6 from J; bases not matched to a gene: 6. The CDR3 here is CASTWGGGNEQFF. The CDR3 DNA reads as TGTGCCAGCACCTGGGGGGGGGGCAATGAGCAGTTCTTC.

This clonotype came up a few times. CDR3 nucleotides: TGTGCCAGCGGAACCCTCGGAACATTGGACACTAATGAAAAACTGTTTTTT. Translated, it gives CASGTLGTLDTNEKLFF. J is TRBJ1-4 and V is TRBV7-9; D gene ambiguous. Germline CDR1 is SEHNR and CDR2 is FQNEAQ (reference sequence). The V end lost 8 bases, the J end lost 2 bases, and 21 bases lay between the germline ends. The CDR3 contains 17 residues. Filled out from reference TRBV7-9 and TRBJ1-4, the complete variable domain reads DTGVSQNPRHKITKRGQNVTFRCDPISEHNRLYWYRQTLGQGPEFLTYFQNEAQLEKSRLLSDRFSAERPKGSFSTLEIQRTEQGDSAMYLCASGTLGTLDTNEKLFFGSGTQLSVL.

The CDR3 bases are TGTGCCAGCAGCTTACCGATCAGGGCCTACACTGAAGCTTTCTTT. This translates into CASSLPIRAYTEAFF. The chain has TRBV11-2 and TRBJ1-1; a weak D match, TRBD1 (5 bases). Trimming cost V 2 bases and J 3 bases, with 13 bases left between them. CDR3 length: 15 residues. Germline V gene sequence: CDR1 SGHAT, CDR2 FQNNGV.